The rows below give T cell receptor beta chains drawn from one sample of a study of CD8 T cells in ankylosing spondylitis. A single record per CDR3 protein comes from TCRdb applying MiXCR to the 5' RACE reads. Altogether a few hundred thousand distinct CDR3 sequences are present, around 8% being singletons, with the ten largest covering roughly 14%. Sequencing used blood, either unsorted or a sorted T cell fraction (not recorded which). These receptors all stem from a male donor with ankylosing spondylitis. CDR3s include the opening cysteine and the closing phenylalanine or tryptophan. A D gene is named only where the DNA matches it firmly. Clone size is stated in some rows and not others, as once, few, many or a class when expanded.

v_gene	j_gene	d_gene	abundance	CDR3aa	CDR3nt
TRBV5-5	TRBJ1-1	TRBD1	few	CASSRMTGSATEAFF	TGTGCCAGCAGCAGGATGACAGGGTCAGCCACTGAAGCTTTCTTT
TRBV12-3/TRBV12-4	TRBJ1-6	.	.	CASRSDDSPLHF	TGTGCCAGCAGATCCGACGATTCACCCCTCCACTTT
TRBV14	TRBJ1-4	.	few	CASSQERQINEKLFF	TGTGCCAGCAGCCAAGAACGTCAGATTAATGAAAAACTGTTTTTT
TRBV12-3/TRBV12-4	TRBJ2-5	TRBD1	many	CASSRDRGQETQYF	TGTGCCAGCAGTCGTGACAGGGGGCAAGAGACCCAGTACTTC
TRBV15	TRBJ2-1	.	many	CATSRDRQGSEQFF	TGTGCCACCAGCAGAGACCGGCAGGGTAGTGAGCAGTTCTTC
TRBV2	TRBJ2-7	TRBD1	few	CASSEFATGGSPYEQYF	TGTGCCAGCAGTGAGTTCGCGACAGGGGGCTCACCCTACGAGCAGTACTTC
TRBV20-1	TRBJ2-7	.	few	CSARASHEQYF	TGCAGTGCTAGGGCCAGCCACGAGCAGTACTTC
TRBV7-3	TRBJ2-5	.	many	CASSSTGPETQYF	TGTGCCAGCAGCTCAACGGGGCCGGAGACCCAGTACTTC
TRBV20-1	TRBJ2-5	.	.	CSARVGGLETQYF	TGCAGTGCTAGGGTGGGGGGCCTAGAGACCCAGTACTTC
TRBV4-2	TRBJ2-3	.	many	CASSQEPASTHGTDTQYF	TGTGCCAGCAGCCAAGAGCCCGCTTCTACGCATGGCACAGATACGCAGTATTTT
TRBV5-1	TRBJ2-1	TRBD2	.	CASSSGTSGRVNEQFF	TGCGCCAGCAGTTCGGGGACTAGCGGGAGGGTCAATGAGCAGTTCTTC
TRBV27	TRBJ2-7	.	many	CASSLLGTSAYEQYF	TGTGCCAGCAGTCTCCTCGGGACCTCAGCCTACGAGCAGTACTTC
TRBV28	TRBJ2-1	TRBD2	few	CASSFPSGTRSTNEQFF	TGTGCCAGCAGTTTCCCCTCGGGGACTAGATCTACCAATGAGCAGTTCTTC
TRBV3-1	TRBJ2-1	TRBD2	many	CASSQVEGLAGQFF	TGTGCCAGCAGCCAAGTGGAAGGCCTAGCGGGCCAGTTCTTC
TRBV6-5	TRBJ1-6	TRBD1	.	CASSSDRGDNSPLHF	TGTGCCAGCAGTTCAGACAGGGGTGATAATTCACCCCTCCACTTT
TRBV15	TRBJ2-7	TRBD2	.	CATSSSRGASGRAEGRYEQYF	TGTGCCACCAGCAGTTCCCGTGGGGCTAGCGGGAGGGCCGAAGGACGGTACGAGCAGTACTTC
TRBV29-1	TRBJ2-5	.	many	CSAELAWETQYF	TGCAGCGCCGAACTAGCTTGGGAGACCCAGTACTTC
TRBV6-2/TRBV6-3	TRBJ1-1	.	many	CASSLDLNTEAFF	TGTGCCAGCAGTTTGGACCTTAACACTGAAGCTTTCTTT
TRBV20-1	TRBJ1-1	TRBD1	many	CSARDARQGHTFF	TGCAGTGCTAGAGATGCGAGACAGGGGCATACTTTCTTT
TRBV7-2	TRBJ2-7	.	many	CASSTVTRSYEQYF	TGTGCCAGCAGCACCGTCACTCGCTCCTACGAGCAGTACTTC
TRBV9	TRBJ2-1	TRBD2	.	CASSVAGEGYGEQFF	TGTGCCAGCAGCGTCGCCGGGGAGGGCTATGGTGAGCAGTTCTTC
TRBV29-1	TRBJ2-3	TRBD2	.	CSVEPGTSSIDTQYF	TGCAGCGTTGAACCCGGGACTAGCAGCATAGATACGCAGTATTTT
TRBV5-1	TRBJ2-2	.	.	CASSLALWDVTGELFF	TGCGCCAGCAGCTTGGCCCTCTGGGACGTAACCGGGGAGCTGTTTTTT
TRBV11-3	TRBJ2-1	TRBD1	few	CASSPQPGTAYNEQFF	TGTGCCAGCAGCCCCCAGCCCGGGACAGCATACAATGAGCAGTTCTTC
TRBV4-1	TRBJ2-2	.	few	CASSQRPGQGGELFF	TGCGCCAGCAGCCAGAGACCGGGACAAGGAGGGGAGCTGTTTTTT
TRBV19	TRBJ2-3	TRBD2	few	CASSIDRASGSVVDTQYF	TGTGCCAGTAGTATAGATCGCGCTAGCGGGAGCGTCGTGGATACGCAGTATTTT
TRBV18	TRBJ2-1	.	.	CASSAGRRGNEQFF	TGTGCCAGCTCTGCGGGACGTCGTGGGAATGAGCAGTTCTTC
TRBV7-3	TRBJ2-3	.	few	CASSLNSGGTDTQYF	TGTGCCAGCAGCCTCAACTCGGGGGGCACAGATACGCAGTATTTT
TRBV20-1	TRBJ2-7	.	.	CSARRWSGYEQYF	TGCAGTGCTCGCCGCTGGTCCGGCTACGAGCAGTACTTC
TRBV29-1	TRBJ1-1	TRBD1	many	CSAATGSDTEAFF	TGCAGCGCTGCGACAGGGTCGGACACTGAAGCTTTCTTT
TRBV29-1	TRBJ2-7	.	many	CSVENSRRGLYEQYF	TGCAGCGTTGAAAATTCTCGGAGAGGTCTCTACGAGCAGTACTTC
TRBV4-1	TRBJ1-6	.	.	CASSQVPPGSYNSPLHF	TGCGCCAGCAGCCAAGTCCCCCCAGGGTCCTATAATTCACCCCTCCACTTT
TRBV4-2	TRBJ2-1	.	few	CASRHGASEPSGYNEQFF	TGTGCCAGCAGGCATGGAGCTAGCGAGCCATCGGGCTACAATGAGCAGTTCTTC
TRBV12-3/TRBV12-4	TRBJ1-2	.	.	CASSLLFYGYTF	TGTGCCAGCAGTTTACTCTTCTATGGCTACACCTTC
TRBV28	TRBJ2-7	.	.	CASSLVTGEQYF	TGTGCCAGCAGTTTAGTGACAGGCGAGCAGTACTTC
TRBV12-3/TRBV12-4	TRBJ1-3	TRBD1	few	CASSYTGTGFYF	TGTGCCAGCAGTTACACCGGGACAGGGTTTTATTTT
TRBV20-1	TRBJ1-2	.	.	CSARGLGREGYTF	TGCAGTGCTAGAGGCCTAGGACGGGAGGGCTACACCTTC
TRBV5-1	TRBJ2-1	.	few	CASVDAQGSSYNEQFF	TGCGCCAGCGTGGATGCCCAGGGAAGCTCCTACAATGAGCAGTTCTTC
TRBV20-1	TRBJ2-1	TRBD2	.	CCATLGLAGVFYNEQFF	TGCTGTGCTACTCTGGGACTAGCGGGAGTATTCTACAATGAGCAGTTCTTC
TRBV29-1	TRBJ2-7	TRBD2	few	CSVDRDYDNYEQYF	TGCAGCGTTGATCGGGACTATGACAACTACGAGCAGTACTTC
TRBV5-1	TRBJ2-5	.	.	CASSLGHGEETQYF	TGCGCCAGCAGCTTGGGTCATGGGGAAGAGACCCAGTACTTC
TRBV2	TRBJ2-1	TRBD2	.	CASSTGLAGGPQFF	TGTGCCAGCAGTACGGGACTAGCGGGAGGGCCGCAGTTCTTC
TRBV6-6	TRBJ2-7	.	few	CASRHEQTWGYF	TGTGCCAGCAGACACGAGCAAACCTGGGGGTACTTC
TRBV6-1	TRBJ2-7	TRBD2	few	CASSSSGRGAYEQYF	TGTGCCAGCAGCTCTAGTGGGAGGGGAGCCTACGAGCAGTACTTC
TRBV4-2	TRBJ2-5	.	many	CASSQDVRGETQYF	TGTGCCAGCAGCCAAGACGTTAGGGGAGAGACCCAGTACTTC
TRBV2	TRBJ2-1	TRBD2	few	CASRIGTSEIYNEQFF	TGTGCCAGCAGGATAGGGACTAGCGAGATCTACAATGAGCAGTTCTTC
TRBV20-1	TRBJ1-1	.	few	CSAPRANTEAFF	TGCAGTGCCCCCAGGGCGAACACTGAAGCTTTCTTT
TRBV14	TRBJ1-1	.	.	CASSQDRHTEAFF	TGTGCCAGCAGCCAAGATCGACACACTGAAGCTTTCTTT
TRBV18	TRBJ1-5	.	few	CASSQWGEPQHF	TGTGCCAGCTCACAGTGGGGAGAGCCCCAGCATTTT
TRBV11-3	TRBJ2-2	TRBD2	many	CASSLVVRLASTGELFF	TGTGCCAGCAGCTTAGTAGTTCGACTAGCGAGCACCGGGGAGCTGTTTTTT
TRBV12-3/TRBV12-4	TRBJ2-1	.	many	CASSLTGVSINEQFF	TGTGCCAGCAGTTTAACGGGAGTCTCTATCAATGAGCAGTTCTTC
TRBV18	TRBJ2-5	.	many	CASSPQGVETQYF	TGTGCCAGCTCACCACAGGGGGTAGAGACCCAGTACTTC
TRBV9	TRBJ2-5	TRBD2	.	CASSVGPGTSFSETQYF	TGTGCCAGCAGCGTAGGCCCCGGGACTAGCTTTTCGGAGACCCAGTACTTC